The 27 T cell receptor beta chains given below trace back to one sample, sequenced in a study of CD8 T cells in Susac syndrome. The RNA input was about 0.5 to 1 ug, and it was reverse transcribed with random hexamers. One entry per CDR3 protein results from TCRdb running MiXCR on the immunoSEQ multiplex PCR reads. The repertoire holds about 120,000 distinct CDR3 sequences, about 93% seen once, with approximately 0.089% in the top ten. Sequencing was performed on CD4+ T cells from PBMCs. These receptors all stem from a human donor in good health.

The chain carries TRBV3-1 and TRBJ2-7; 12 bases line up with TRBD1. CDR3 length: 19 amino acids. Unmatched junction bases numbered 15, after V lost 5 bases and J lost 1 base. Germline V gives CDR1 LGHDT, CDR2 YNNKEL (reference sequence). In nucleotides, the CDR3 is TGTGCCAGCAGCGGGCGGGACAGGGGGCTCCTAGCGGGGTCCTACGAGCAGTACTTC. It codes for CASSGRDRGLLAGSYEQYF.

J is TRBJ2-3 and V is TRBV7-3; D is unclear. V lost 6 bases and J lost 4, with 11 bases in between. CDR3 length: 13 residues. CDR1 is SGHTA, CDR2 FQGTGA, per germline. CDR3 protein: CASRPSSADTQYF. CDR3 bases: TGTGCCAGCAGGCCGAGCTCCGCAGATACGCAGTATTTT.

This chain connects TRBV27 to TRBJ2-5; tentatively, D is TRBD1 (6 bases). This CDR3 contains 17 residues. Trimming removed 3 bases from V and 4 bases from J, with 21 bases in between. The V gene's germline CDR1 is MNHEY and CDR2 SMNVEV (reference sequence). The CDR3: CASSFGGSGRGGETQYF. Written as DNA, the CDR3 is TGTGCCAGCAGTTTTGGTGGGAGTGGAAGAGGGGGAGAGACCCAGTACTTC.

The gene calls are TRBV5-6 and TRBJ1-2; D gene ambiguous. The CDR3 is 14 residues long. CDR1 is SGHDT, CDR2 YYEEEE, per germline. The V end lost 6 bases, the J end lost 7 bases, and 19 bases lay between the germline ends. The CDR3 DNA is TGTGCCAGCATCCGACTCCCGGCTTCGAGTGGCTACACCTTC. This translates into CASIRLPASSGYTF.

This chain connects TRBV14 to TRBJ2-7; D unresolved. V lost 4 bases and J lost 6, with 13 bases in between. This CDR3 region has 13 residues. Looked up from germline, CDR1 is SGHDN and CDR2 is FVKESK. This chain's CDR3 is CASSPTEFGEQYF. The CDR3 DNA follows: TGTGCCAGCAGCCCGACGGAGTTTGGCGAGCAGTACTTC.

J is TRBJ1-5 and V is TRBV23-1; D is unresolved. TRBV23-1 is an ORF, and what it does is uncertain. Trimming took off 4 bases at V and 0 bases at J, with 10 bases between the two ends. This CDR3 spans 15 amino acids. DNA of the CDR3: TGCGCCAGCAGTCTCCCAGACTGTAGCAATCAGCCCCAGCATTTT. Its translation is CASSLPDCSNQPQHF.

This chain links TRBV2 with TRBJ2-1, with D unresolved. The ends were cut back, 1 base at V and 8 bases at J, with 6 bases in the middle. The CDR3 contains 12 residues. Germline V CDR1 and CDR2: SNHLY, FYNNEI. The CDR3 protein is CASSEDIYEQFF. In nucleotides, the CDR3 is TGTGCCAGCAGTGAAGATATCTATGAGCAGTTCTTC.

In DNA form, the CDR3 reads TGCGCCAGCGCACCGGGACAGGTACTCACCGGGGAGCTGTTTTTT. This codes for CASAPGQVLTGELFF. The V gene is TRBV5-1, the J gene TRBJ2-2; 8 bases are a match to TRBD1. V lost 7 bases to trimming and J lost 4 bases; unmatched junction nucleotides: 9. This CDR3 is 15 amino acids long. From germline, CDR1 is SGHRS and CDR2 YFSETQ.

The gene calls are TRBV12-5 and TRBJ2-1; either TRBD1 or TRBD2 may supply D (5 bases each). Trimming left V 6 bases short and J 2 bases short, with 11 bases between. The germline V gene has CDR1 LGHNT and CDR2 FRNRAP. The CDR3 extends over 14 amino acids. DNA for the CDR3: TGTGCTAGTGGCCCCGAGGGGACCTACAATGAGCAGTTCTTC. Translating gives CASGPEGTYNEQFF.

This chain uses TRBV12-3 or TRBV12-4 with TRBJ2-2, with 8 nucleotides matching TRBD1. The CDR3 runs 16 residues. The J segment lost 0 bases and the V segment lost 5 bases, leaving 5 bases of the junction unmatched. The CDR3 reads CASSPGDRTNTGELFF. DNA of the CDR3: TGTGCCAGCAGTCCCGGGGACAGGACGAACACCGGGGAGCTGTTTTTT.

The V call is TRBV3-1, the J call TRBJ1-3; D ambiguous. From germline, CDR1 is LGHDT and CDR2 YNNKEL (reference sequence). Deletions cut 4 bases from V and 0 bases from J, with 10 bases between. CDR3 size: 15 residues. CDR3 amino acids: CASSPRRNSGNTIYF. The CDR3 bases are TGTGCCAGCAGCCCACGACGGAACTCTGGAAACACCATATATTTT.

V is TRBV27 and J is TRBJ1-1; D unresolved. V lost 2 bases, J lost 3 bases, and 7 bases lay in between. CDR1 is MNHEY and CDR2 is SMNVEV in the germline V gene (reference sequence). The CDR3 is made up of 13 amino acids. This CDR3 is CASSLTWDTEAFF. The CDR3, as DNA: TGTGCCAGCAGTTTAACGTGGGACACTGAAGCTTTCTTT.

V and J are TRBV2 and TRBJ2-3, with TRBD2 matching 8 bases. Trimming at V came to 8 bases and at J to 5 bases, leaving 3 bases not matched to a gene. CDR1 and CDR2 (germline): SNHLY, FYNNEI. This CDR3 has 12 residues. The CDR3 sequence is CASSAGEDTQYF. The CDR3 region has the DNA TGTGCCAGCTCAGCGGGGGAAGATACGCAGTATTTT.

The chain carries TRBV3-1 and TRBJ2-5; 7 bases map to TRBD2. The CDR3 sequence is 15 residues long. CDR1 LGHDT and CDR2 YNNKEL come from the germline V gene (reference sequence). J lost 1 base, V lost 1 base, and 3 bases had no gene match. CDR3: CASSQVSSGQETQYF. CDR3 in DNA: TGTGCCAGCAGCCAAGTCTCTAGCGGCCAAGAGACCCAGTACTTC.

The chain carries TRBV7-9 and TRBJ1-6; D is ambiguous. V shed 4 bases and J shed 7 bases, with 11 bases lying between them. Germline CDR1 and CDR2: SEHNR and FQNEAQ (reference sequence). The CDR3 is made up of 14 amino acids. CDR3 in DNA: TGTGCCAGCAGCTCAACACGAAAGAATTCACCCCTCCACTTT. The encoded protein is CASSSTRKNSPLHF.

This sequence joins TRBV28 and TRBJ2-7; D may be TRBD1 (6 bases). Trimming left V 3 bases short and J 1 base short, with 19 bases between. The germline V gene encodes CDR1 MDHEN and CDR2 SYDVKM. This CDR3 is built from 17 residues. The CDR3 reads CASSFRITGRGSYEQYF. The CDR3 DNA reads as TGTGCCAGCAGTTTCCGAATTACAGGGAGAGGTTCCTACGAGCAGTACTTC.

The rearrangement uses TRBV12-3 or TRBV12-4 and TRBJ2-7; D gene uncertain. The V end lost 1 base, the J end lost 1 base, and 8 bases lay between the germline ends. The CDR3 is 14 residues long. The DNA for the CDR3 is TGTGCCAGCAGTTTAGAGACACTATCCTACGAGCAGTACTTC. Its protein is CASSLETLSYEQYF.

The V gene is TRBV7-2, the J gene TRBJ2-1; 9 bases agree with TRBD1. Germline lookup yields CDR1 SGHTA and CDR2 FQGNSA. The length of the CDR3 is 15 residues. V shed 6 bases, J shed 5 bases, and the junction held 8 bases outside the gene matches. Here the CDR3 DNA reads TGTGCCAGCAGTTTAACGGGACAGGGCAACAATGAGCAGTTCTTC. Translating gives CASSLTGQGNNEQFF.

The rearrangement joins TRBV9 to TRBJ2-5; 11 positions agree with TRBD2. From germline, CDR1 is SGDLS and CDR2 YYNGEE. The CDR3 is 16 residues long. V lost 3 bases, J lost 1 base, and 5 bases stayed unmatched. CDR3 loop: CASSETSGGLQETQYF. In DNA, the CDR3 is TGTGCCAGCAGCGAAACTAGCGGGGGTCTCCAAGAGACCCAGTACTTC.

This chain's CDR3 is CASSLEGTGLNTEAFF. CDR3 in DNA: TGCGCCAGCAGCTTGGAGGGGACAGGGTTGAACACTGAAGCTTTCTTT. The chain recombines TRBV5-1 with TRBJ1-1; 9 positions match TRBD1. The CDR3 length is 16 residues. The V segment lost 0 bases and the J segment 0 bases; nucleotides outside the gene matches: 3. Germline V lookup: CDR1 SGHRS, CDR2 YFSETQ.

The chain is built from TRBV6-6 and TRBJ2-2; 10 bases align to TRBD2. CDR3 length: 16 amino acids. CDR1 and CDR2 from the germline V gene are MNHNY and SVGAGI (reference sequence). The J segment lost 3 bases and the V segment lost 6 bases, leaving 7 bases of the junction unmatched. The CDR3 region has the DNA TGTGCCAGCAGCCGTAGAGCGGGAGGGTACACCGGGGAGCTGTTTTTT. It is translated as CASSRRAGGYTGELFF.

This chain uses TRBV7-9 with TRBJ2-7; 11 positions agree with TRBD1. The CDR3 length is 16 residues. Germline loops: CDR1 SEHNR, CDR2 FQNEAQ (reference sequence). Trimming cost V 5 bases and J 4 bases; bases outside gene matches: 10. The CDR3 DNA reads as TGTGCCAGCAGCCCCAGGGCGGGACAGGGGGAATACGAGCAGTACTTC. This codes for CASSPRAGQGEYEQYF. Combining the CDR3 with reference TRBV7-9 and TRBJ2-7 gives the whole variable domain DTGVSQNPRHKITKRGQNVTFRCDPISEHNRLYWYRQTLGQGPEFLTYFQNEAQLEKSRLLSDRFSAERPKGSFSTLEIQRTEQGDSAMYLCASSPRAGQGEYEQYFGPGTRLTVT.

The chain joins TRBV6-2 or TRBV6-3 to TRBJ2-2, with no clear D. The germline V gene encodes CDR1 MNHEY and CDR2 SVGEGT. Trimming left V 7 bases short and J 6 bases short, with 18 bases between. The CDR3 contains 15 residues. DNA of the CDR3: TGTGCCAGCACCCCCCCCGTGCTAGTAGCCGGGGAGCTGTTTTTT. Translated: CASTPPVLVAGELFF.

The chain links TRBV14 to TRBJ2-3, with D uncertain. Trimming removed 6 bases from V and 0 bases from J, with 13 bases in between. In germline, CDR1 is SGHDN, CDR2 FVKESK. The CDR3 is 15 amino acids. As DNA, the CDR3 is TGTGCCAGCAGTATAGAGTGGAGAAGCACAGATACGCAGTATTTT. Its translation: CASSIEWRSTDTQYF.

This chain uses TRBV6-4 with TRBJ2-7; a possible D gene is TRBD1 (6 bases). Germline-derived CDR1 and CDR2 are MRHNA and SNTAGT. Trimming stripped 2 bases from V and 2 bases from J, with 16 bases between. The CDR3 covers 16 residues. The CDR3, as DNA: TGTGCCAGCAGTGACACTACCCAGGGGAGTCCCTACGAGCAGTACTTC. Protein sequence: CASSDTTQGSPYEQYF.

The gene calls are TRBV7-2 and TRBJ2-1; 12 nucleotides align to TRBD2. Germline V gene data show CDR1 as SGHTA and CDR2 as FQGNSA. CDR3 length: 16 amino acids. V trimming: 5 bases; J trimming: 3 bases; junction bases outside the gene matches: 5. The CDR3 loop reads CASSAQTSGGYNEQFF. CDR3 DNA: TGTGCCAGCAGCGCCCAGACTAGCGGGGGCTACAATGAGCAGTTCTTC.

CDR3 in DNA: TGTGCCAGCAGCCCTAGCGGGAGAGTCTACGAGCAGTACTTC. Its translation is CASSPSGRVYEQYF. The rearrangement links TRBV4-2 to TRBJ2-7, with 10 positions matching TRBD2. With V trimmed by 4 bases and J by 3 bases, 3 bases remained unmatched. CDR3 length: 14 residues. Looked up from germline, CDR1 is LGHNA and CDR2 is YNFKEQ.